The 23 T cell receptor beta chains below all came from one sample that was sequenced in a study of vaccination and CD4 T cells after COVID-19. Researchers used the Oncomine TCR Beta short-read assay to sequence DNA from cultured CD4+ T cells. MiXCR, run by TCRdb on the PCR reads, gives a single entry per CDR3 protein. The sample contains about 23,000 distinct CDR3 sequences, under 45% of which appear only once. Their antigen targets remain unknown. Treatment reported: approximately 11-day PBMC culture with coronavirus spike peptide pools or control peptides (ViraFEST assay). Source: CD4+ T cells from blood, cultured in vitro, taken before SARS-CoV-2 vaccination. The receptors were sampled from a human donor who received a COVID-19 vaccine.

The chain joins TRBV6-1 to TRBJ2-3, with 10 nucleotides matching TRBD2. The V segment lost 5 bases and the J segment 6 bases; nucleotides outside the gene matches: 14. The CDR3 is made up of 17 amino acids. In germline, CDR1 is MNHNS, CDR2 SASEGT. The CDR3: CASSLGISGGAGDTQYF. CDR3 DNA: TGTGCCAGCAGTCTAGGCATAAGCGGGGGGGCCGGGGATACGCAGTATTTT.

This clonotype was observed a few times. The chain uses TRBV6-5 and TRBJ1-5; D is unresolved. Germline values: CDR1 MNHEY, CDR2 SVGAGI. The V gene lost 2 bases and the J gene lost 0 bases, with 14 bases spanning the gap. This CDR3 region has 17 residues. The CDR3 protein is CASSYRSARYSNQPQHF. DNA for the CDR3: TGTGCCAGCAGTTACCGATCAGCCAGGTATAGCAATCAGCCCCAGCATTTT.

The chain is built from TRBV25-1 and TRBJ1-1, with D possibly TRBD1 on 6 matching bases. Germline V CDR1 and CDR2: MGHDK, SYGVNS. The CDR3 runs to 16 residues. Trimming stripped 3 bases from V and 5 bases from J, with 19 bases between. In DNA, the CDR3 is TGTGCCAGCAGTGAGAGAAAGACAGGAGGGGGGACTGAAGCTTTCTTT. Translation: CASSERKTGGGTEAFF.

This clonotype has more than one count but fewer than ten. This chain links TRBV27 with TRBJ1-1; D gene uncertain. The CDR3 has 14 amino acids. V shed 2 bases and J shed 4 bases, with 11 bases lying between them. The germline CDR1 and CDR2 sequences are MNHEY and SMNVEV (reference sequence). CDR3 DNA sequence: TGTGCCAGCAGTTTAATTAGTATCGGCACTGAAGCTTTCTTT. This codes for CASSLISIGTEAFF.

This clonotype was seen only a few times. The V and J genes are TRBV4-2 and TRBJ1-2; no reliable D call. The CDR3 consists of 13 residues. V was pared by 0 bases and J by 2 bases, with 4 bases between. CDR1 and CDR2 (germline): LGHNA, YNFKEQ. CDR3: CASSQEGNYGYTF. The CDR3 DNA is TGTGCCAGCAGCCAAGAGGGCAACTATGGCTACACCTTC.

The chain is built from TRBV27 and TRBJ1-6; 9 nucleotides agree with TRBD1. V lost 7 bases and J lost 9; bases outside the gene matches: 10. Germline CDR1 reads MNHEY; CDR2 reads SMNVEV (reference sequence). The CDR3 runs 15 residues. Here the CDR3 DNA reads TGTGCCAGCACCCGGACAGGGGACCTGATTTCACCCCTCCACTTT. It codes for CASTRTGDLISPLHF.

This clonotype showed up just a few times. CDR3 sequence (DNA): TGCAGTGCTCTCATAGCGGGGGAGCGTACGCAGTATTTT. Protein sequence: CSALIAGERTQYF. The chain combines TRBV20-1 with TRBJ2-3; TRBD2 matches at 9 bases. Per the germline V gene, CDR1 is DFQATT and CDR2 is SNEGSKA (reference sequence). The CDR3 loop spans 13 amino acids. V lost 5 bases and J lost 8; bases outside the gene matches: 8.

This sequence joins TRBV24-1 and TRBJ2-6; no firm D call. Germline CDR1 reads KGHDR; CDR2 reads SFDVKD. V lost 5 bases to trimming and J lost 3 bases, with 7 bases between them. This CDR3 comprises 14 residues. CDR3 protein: CATSGAGGANVLTF. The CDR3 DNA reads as TGTGCCACCAGTGGAGCTGGTGGGGCCAACGTCCTGACTTTC.

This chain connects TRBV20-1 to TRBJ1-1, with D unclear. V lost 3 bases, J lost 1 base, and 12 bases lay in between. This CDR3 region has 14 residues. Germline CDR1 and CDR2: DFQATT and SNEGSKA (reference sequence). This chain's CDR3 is CSARWAGRNTEAFF. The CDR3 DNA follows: TGCAGTGCTAGGTGGGCGGGCCGGAACACTGAAGCTTTCTTT.

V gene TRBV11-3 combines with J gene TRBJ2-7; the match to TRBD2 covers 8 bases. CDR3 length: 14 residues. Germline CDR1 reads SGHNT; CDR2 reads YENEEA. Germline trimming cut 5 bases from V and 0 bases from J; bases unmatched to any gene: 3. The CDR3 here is CASSIGLASYEQYF. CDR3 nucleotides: TGTGCCAGCAGCATCGGACTAGCCTCCTACGAGCAGTACTTC.

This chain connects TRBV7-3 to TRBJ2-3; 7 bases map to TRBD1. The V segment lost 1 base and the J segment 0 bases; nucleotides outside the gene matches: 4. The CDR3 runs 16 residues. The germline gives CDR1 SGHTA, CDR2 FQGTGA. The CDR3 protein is CASSLSIRGSTDTQYF. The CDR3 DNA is TGTGCCAGCAGCTTAAGTATCAGGGGGAGCACAGATACGCAGTATTTT.

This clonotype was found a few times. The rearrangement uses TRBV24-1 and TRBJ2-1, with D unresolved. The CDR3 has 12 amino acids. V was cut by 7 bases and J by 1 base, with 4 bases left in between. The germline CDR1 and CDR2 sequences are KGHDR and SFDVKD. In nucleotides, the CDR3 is TGTGCCACCAGGGGGTCCTACAATGAGCAGTTCTTC. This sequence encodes CATRGSYNEQFF.

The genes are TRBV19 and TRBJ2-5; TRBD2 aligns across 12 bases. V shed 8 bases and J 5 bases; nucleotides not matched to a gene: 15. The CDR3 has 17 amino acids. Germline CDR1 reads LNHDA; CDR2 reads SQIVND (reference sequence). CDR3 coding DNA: TGTGCCAGTCGATCCCCTAGCGGGGGGGGCGGGTCGGAGACCCAGTACTTC. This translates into CASRSPSGGGGSETQYF.

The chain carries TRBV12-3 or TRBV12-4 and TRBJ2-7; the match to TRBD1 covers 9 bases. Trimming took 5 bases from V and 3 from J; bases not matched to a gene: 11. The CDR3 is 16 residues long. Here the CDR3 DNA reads TGTGCCAGCAGTAGTGGGACAGGGAAAACTTACTACGAGCAGTACTTC. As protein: CASSSGTGKTYYEQYF.

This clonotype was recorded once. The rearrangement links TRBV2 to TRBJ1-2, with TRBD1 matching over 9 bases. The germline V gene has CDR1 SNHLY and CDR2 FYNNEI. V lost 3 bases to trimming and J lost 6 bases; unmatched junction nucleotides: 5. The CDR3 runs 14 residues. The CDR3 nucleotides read TGTGCCAGCAGTGAGGGACAGGGCGTAAATGGCTACACCTTC. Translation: CASSEGQGVNGYTF.

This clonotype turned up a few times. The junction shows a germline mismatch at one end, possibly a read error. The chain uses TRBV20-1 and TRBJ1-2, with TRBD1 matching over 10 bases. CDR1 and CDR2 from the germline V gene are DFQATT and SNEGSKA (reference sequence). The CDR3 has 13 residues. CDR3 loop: CSARDQRDRGSTF. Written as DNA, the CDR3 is TGCAGTGCTAGAGACCAAAGGGACAGGGGCTCCACCTTC.

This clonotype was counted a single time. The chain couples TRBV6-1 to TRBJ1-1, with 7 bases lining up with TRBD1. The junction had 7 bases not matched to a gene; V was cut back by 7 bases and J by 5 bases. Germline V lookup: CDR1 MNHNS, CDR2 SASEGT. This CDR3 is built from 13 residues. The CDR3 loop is CASKIRGWTEAFF. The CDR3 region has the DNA TGTGCCAGCAAAATCAGGGGGTGGACTGAAGCTTTCTTT.

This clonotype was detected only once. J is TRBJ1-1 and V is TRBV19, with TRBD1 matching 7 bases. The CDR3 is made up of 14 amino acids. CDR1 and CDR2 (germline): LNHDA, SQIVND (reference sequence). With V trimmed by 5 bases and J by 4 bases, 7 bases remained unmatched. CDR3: CASSLRRGGTEAFF. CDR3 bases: TGTGCCAGTAGTCTACGCAGGGGGGGCACTGAAGCTTTCTTT.

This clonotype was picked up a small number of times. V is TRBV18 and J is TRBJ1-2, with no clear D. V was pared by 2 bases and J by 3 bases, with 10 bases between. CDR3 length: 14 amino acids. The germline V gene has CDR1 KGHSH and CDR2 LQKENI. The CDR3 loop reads CASSPVRQDYGYTF. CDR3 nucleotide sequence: TGTGCCAGCTCACCAGTTCGGCAGGACTATGGCTACACCTTC.

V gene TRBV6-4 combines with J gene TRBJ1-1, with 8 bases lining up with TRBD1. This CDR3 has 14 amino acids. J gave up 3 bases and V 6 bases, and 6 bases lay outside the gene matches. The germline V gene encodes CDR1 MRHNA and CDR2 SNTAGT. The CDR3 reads CASRMGQADTEAFF. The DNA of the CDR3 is TGTGCCAGCAGGATGGGACAGGCAGACACTGAAGCTTTCTTT.

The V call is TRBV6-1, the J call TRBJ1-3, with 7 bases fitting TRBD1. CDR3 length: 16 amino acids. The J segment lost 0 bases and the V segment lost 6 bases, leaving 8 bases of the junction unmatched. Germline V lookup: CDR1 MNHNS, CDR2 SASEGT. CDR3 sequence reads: CASSSLQGDSGNTIYF. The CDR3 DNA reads TGTGCCAGCAGCAGCCTCCAGGGGGACTCTGGAAACACCATATATTTT.

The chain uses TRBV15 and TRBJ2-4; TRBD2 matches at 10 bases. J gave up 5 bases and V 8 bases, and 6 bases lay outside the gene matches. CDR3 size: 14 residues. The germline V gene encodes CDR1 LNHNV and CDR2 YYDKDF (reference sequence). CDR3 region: CATLHSGGENIQYF. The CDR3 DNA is TGTGCCACCTTACACAGCGGGGGGGAAAACATTCAGTACTTC.

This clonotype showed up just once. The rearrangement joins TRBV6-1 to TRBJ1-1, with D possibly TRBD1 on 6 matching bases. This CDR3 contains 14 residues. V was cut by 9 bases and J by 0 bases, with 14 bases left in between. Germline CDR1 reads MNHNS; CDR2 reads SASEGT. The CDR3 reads CASRGQPMNTEAFF. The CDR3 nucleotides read TGTGCCAGTCGAGGACAGCCCATGAACACTGAAGCTTTCTTT.